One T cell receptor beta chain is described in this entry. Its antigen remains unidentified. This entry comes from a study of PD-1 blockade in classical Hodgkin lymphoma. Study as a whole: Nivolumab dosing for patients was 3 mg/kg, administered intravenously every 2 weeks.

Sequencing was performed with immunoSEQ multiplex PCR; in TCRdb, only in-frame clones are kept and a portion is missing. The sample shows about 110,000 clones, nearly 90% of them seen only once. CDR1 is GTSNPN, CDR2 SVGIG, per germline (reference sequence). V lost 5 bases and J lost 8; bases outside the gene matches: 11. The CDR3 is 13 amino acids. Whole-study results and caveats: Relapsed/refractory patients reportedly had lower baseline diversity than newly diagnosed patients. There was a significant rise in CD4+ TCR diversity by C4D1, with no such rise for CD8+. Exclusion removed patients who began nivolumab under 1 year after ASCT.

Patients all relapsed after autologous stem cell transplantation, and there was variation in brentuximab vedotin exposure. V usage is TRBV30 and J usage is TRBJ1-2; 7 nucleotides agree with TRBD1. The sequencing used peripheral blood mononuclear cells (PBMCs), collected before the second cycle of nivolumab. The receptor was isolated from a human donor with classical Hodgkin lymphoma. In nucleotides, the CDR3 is TGTGCCTGGGCCCCCGGACAGGTTGGGGGCTACACCTTC. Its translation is CAWAPGQVGGYTF.